This is a list of T cell receptor beta chains from one sample in a study of blood T cell repertoires in COVID-19. Only in-frame clones appear in the TCRdb table, and some are missing; sequencing was by immunoSEQ multiplex PCR. The repertoire has 200,000 to 300,000 clones, about 87% of them found once; the top ten carry 8.6%. The specimen sequenced was peripheral blood. These receptors were taken from a human donor in a cohort sampled during active COVID-19. The CDR3 runs from the conserved cysteine through the conserved F or W. The order of the fields is D gene, J gene, V gene, clone size, CDR3 DNA, CDR3 protein. The D gene is left open where the match is weak. Clone size, where shown, is once, few, many, or a class for clones that have expanded.

D gene: TRBD1; J gene: TRBJ2-2; V gene: TRBV27; clone size: -; CDR3 DNA: TGTGCCAGCAGTCGACAGGGGATTACCGGGGAGCTGTTTTTT; CDR3 protein: CASSRQGITGELFF
D gene: TRBD2; J gene: TRBJ2-1; V gene: TRBV12-3/TRBV12-4; clone size: once; CDR3 DNA: TGTGCCAGTCAGCGGGGGACCTACAATGAGCAGTTCTTC; CDR3 protein: CASQRGTYNEQFF
D gene: -; J gene: TRBJ2-5; V gene: TRBV19; clone size: -; CDR3 DNA: TGTGCCAGTAGTATGAGGTCAGGGCGGTTTGGAGAGACCCAGTACTTC; CDR3 protein: CASSMRSGRFGETQYF
D gene: TRBD1; J gene: TRBJ1-2; V gene: TRBV3-1/TRBV3-2; clone size: -; CDR3 DNA: TGTGCCAGCAGACCAAGAGGGGGACAGGGAACTAACTATGGCTACACCTTC; CDR3 protein: CASRPRGGQGTNYGYTF
D gene: -; J gene: TRBJ1-1; V gene: TRBV6-5; clone size: -; CDR3 DNA: TGTGCCAGCAGTTACAGGGCGGGAGACACTGAAGCTTTCTTT; CDR3 protein: CASSYRAGDTEAFF
D gene: -; J gene: TRBJ2-7; V gene: TRBV10-3; clone size: -; CDR3 DNA: TGTGCCATCAGTGACCCCACATTAGCCGCCACCTACGAGCAGTACTTC; CDR3 protein: CAISDPTLAATYEQYF
D gene: -; J gene: TRBJ1-1; V gene: TRBV10-3; clone size: -; CDR3 DNA: TGTGCCATCAGGAAAGAGAGGGAGAACACTGAAGCTTTCTTT; CDR3 protein: CAIRKERENTEAFF
D gene: TRBD2; J gene: TRBJ2-7; V gene: TRBV6-5; clone size: -; CDR3 DNA: TGTGCCAGCGGACCAATCAGGACTAGCGGATACGAGCAGTACTTC; CDR3 protein: CASGPIRTSGYEQYF
D gene: TRBD2; J gene: TRBJ2-1; V gene: TRBV7-8; clone size: once; CDR3 DNA: TGTGCCAGCAGCCGACTAGCGGGAGGGGGGCAGTTCTTC; CDR3 protein: CASSRLAGGGQFF
D gene: TRBD2; J gene: TRBJ2-5; V gene: TRBV6-6; clone size: -; CDR3 DNA: TGTGCCAGCAGTCTTAGCGGGAGGGCCCTTATCGGAGAGACCCAGTACTTC; CDR3 protein: CASSLSGRALIGETQYF
D gene: -; J gene: TRBJ1-2; V gene: TRBV27; clone size: -; CDR3 DNA: TGTGCCAGCAGTTTATTGGGGGGGCCGAGGGGCTACACCTTC; CDR3 protein: CASSLLGGPRGYTF
D gene: -; J gene: TRBJ2-3; V gene: TRBV7-2; clone size: -; CDR3 DNA: TGTGCCAGCAGCTTAGGTAAAACAGATACGCAGTATTTT; CDR3 protein: CASSLGKTDTQYF
D gene: -; J gene: TRBJ2-1; V gene: TRBV5-6; clone size: -; CDR3 DNA: TGTGCCAGCAGCTTGGGGGACATCGGCCCCTACAATGAGCAGTTCTTC; CDR3 protein: CASSLGDIGPYNEQFF
D gene: TRBD2; J gene: TRBJ2-7; V gene: TRBV5-1; clone size: -; CDR3 DNA: TGCGCCAGCAGCTTCTCCGGGACTAGCTACAACGAGCAGTACTTC; CDR3 protein: CASSFSGTSYNEQYF
D gene: -; J gene: TRBJ1-1; V gene: TRBV18; clone size: -; CDR3 DNA: TGTGCCAGCTCACCAGGTGGCGGGGTTCGGAACACTGAAGCTTTCTTT; CDR3 protein: CASSPGGGVRNTEAFF
D gene: -; J gene: TRBJ2-1; V gene: TRBV7-2; clone size: -; CDR3 DNA: TGTGCCAGCACCGTAGGACCCCGCTTGGGGCCCCTGGACAATGAGCAGTTCTTC; CDR3 protein: CASTVGPRLGPLDNEQFF
D gene: -; J gene: TRBJ2-7; V gene: TRBV7-3; clone size: few; CDR3 DNA: TGTGCCAGCAGCTTAGAGGTAGCGAGTGAGCAGTACTTC; CDR3 protein: CASSLEVASEQYF
D gene: TRBD2; J gene: TRBJ2-1; V gene: TRBV5-1; clone size: many; CDR3 DNA: TGCGCCAGCAGCTCCCGGACTAGCGGGTCTTACAATGAGCAGTTCTTC; CDR3 protein: CASSSRTSGSYNEQFF
D gene: TRBD1; J gene: TRBJ1-5; V gene: TRBV7-8; clone size: -; CDR3 DNA: TGTGCCAGCAGCTCAAATCAGGGGGCGAGCCAGCCCCAGCATTTT; CDR3 protein: CASSSNQGASQPQHF
D gene: -; J gene: TRBJ2-7; V gene: TRBV5-1; clone size: -; CDR3 DNA: TGCGCCAGCAGCTCCACAGGGAGCTCCTACGAGCAGTACTTC; CDR3 protein: CASSSTGSSYEQYF
D gene: TRBD1; J gene: TRBJ1-3; V gene: TRBV9; clone size: -; CDR3 DNA: TGTGCCAGCAGCGTAGCGGACAGGGGAAACACCATATATTTT; CDR3 protein: CASSVADRGNTIYF
D gene: -; J gene: TRBJ2-5; V gene: TRBV18; clone size: -; CDR3 DNA: TGTGCCAGCTCACGCGGGGGCCAAAACGAAGAGACCCAGTACTTC; CDR3 protein: CASSRGGQNEETQYF
D gene: TRBD1; J gene: TRBJ1-4; V gene: TRBV28; clone size: -; CDR3 DNA: TGTGCCAGCAGTCCAGTACAGGGGCCCCCGGGAAAACTGTTTTTT; CDR3 protein: CASSPVQGPPGKLFF
D gene: TRBD1; J gene: TRBJ1-1; V gene: TRBV6-5; clone size: -; CDR3 DNA: TGTGCCAGCAGACTCAGGGGGCGCGACACTGAAGCTTTCTTT; CDR3 protein: CASRLRGRDTEAFF
D gene: -; J gene: TRBJ1-2; V gene: TRBV27; clone size: -; CDR3 DNA: TGTGCCACCTGGCTCGGGTCACCCCCCTATGGCTACACCTTC; CDR3 protein: CATWLGSPPYGYTF
D gene: -; J gene: TRBJ2-5; V gene: TRBV4-2; clone size: -; CDR3 DNA: TGTGCCAGCAGCCAAGGAAAGCGAGTTGCTAAACAAGAGACCCAGTACTTC; CDR3 protein: CASSQGKRVAKQETQYF
D gene: -; J gene: TRBJ2-7; V gene: TRBV7-7; clone size: few; CDR3 DNA: TGTGCTAGCAGCCCCAGCCCTAGCGTACTCTACGAGCAGTACTTC; CDR3 protein: CASSPSPSVLYEQYF
D gene: TRBD1; J gene: TRBJ1-2; V gene: TRBV5-4; clone size: -; CDR3 DNA: TGTGCCAGCAGCTTACAGGGGGGAGATGGCTACACCTTC; CDR3 protein: CASSLQGGDGYTF
D gene: TRBD2; J gene: TRBJ2-1; V gene: TRBV6-6; clone size: -; CDR3 DNA: TGTGCCAGCAGTCATTTAGTCGGGACTAGCGGGAGAGCGTACAATGAGCAGTTCTTC; CDR3 protein: CASSHLVGTSGRAYNEQFF
D gene: -; J gene: TRBJ2-7; V gene: TRBV19; clone size: many; CDR3 DNA: TGTGCCAGTAGTATTCGGGTAGCGGTGCAGCAGTACTTC; CDR3 protein: CASSIRVAVQQYF
D gene: -; J gene: TRBJ1-1; V gene: TRBV6-2/TRBV6-3; clone size: -; CDR3 DNA: TGTGCCAGCAGTTACGCAGTGAACACTGAAGCTTTCTTT; CDR3 protein: CASSYAVNTEAFF
D gene: TRBD2; J gene: TRBJ2-7; V gene: TRBV4-1; clone size: few; CDR3 DNA: TGCGCCAGCAGCCAACCTAGCGGGGGCTACGAGCAGTACTTC; CDR3 protein: CASSQPSGGYEQYF
D gene: -; J gene: TRBJ2-5; V gene: TRBV5-1; clone size: -; CDR3 DNA: TGCGCCAGCAGCTCGTGGGGGGAGATGCAAGAGACCCAGTACTTC; CDR3 protein: CASSSWGEMQETQYF
D gene: -; J gene: TRBJ1-5; V gene: TRBV14; clone size: -; CDR3 DNA: TGTGCCAGCAGCCAAGGGTCAAGGGACTATTATAGCAATCAGCCCCAGCATTTT; CDR3 protein: CASSQGSRDYYSNQPQHF
D gene: -; J gene: TRBJ1-4; V gene: TRBV5-4; clone size: -; CDR3 DNA: TGTGCCAGCAGCTTAGGCGGGGGGAATGAAAAACTGTTTTTT; CDR3 protein: CASSLGGGNEKLFF
D gene: TRBD1; J gene: TRBJ1-3; V gene: TRBV5-4; clone size: -; CDR3 DNA: TGTGCCAGCAGCCCTGGACAGGTCTCCTCTGGAAACACCATATATTTT; CDR3 protein: CASSPGQVSSGNTIYF
D gene: TRBD1; J gene: TRBJ2-3; V gene: TRBV29-1; clone size: -; CDR3 DNA: TGCAGCGTCGACCCGGACAGGGCAGGCACAGATACGCAGTATTTT; CDR3 protein: CSVDPDRAGTDTQYF
D gene: -; J gene: TRBJ1-2; V gene: TRBV28; clone size: -; CDR3 DNA: TGTGCCAGCAGGAAGACAGCCTATGGCTACACCTTC; CDR3 protein: CASRKTAYGYTF
D gene: TRBD2; J gene: TRBJ2-1; V gene: TRBV6-5; clone size: -; CDR3 DNA: TGTGCCAGCAGAAGCGGGGGAACAAACAATGAGCAGTTCTTC; CDR3 protein: CASRSGGTNNEQFF
D gene: TRBD1; J gene: TRBJ1-5; V gene: TRBV6-5; clone size: -; CDR3 DNA: TGTGCCAGCAGTTCCGGGGACAGGGGTCGCAATCAGCCCCAGCATTTT; CDR3 protein: CASSSGDRGRNQPQHF
D gene: TRBD1; J gene: TRBJ1-1; V gene: TRBV6-5; clone size: -; CDR3 DNA: TGTGCCAGCAGTTGGGACAGGGCCGTGAACACTGAAGCTTTCTTT; CDR3 protein: CASSWDRAVNTEAFF
D gene: TRBD2; J gene: TRBJ2-7; V gene: TRBV9; clone size: -; CDR3 DNA: TGTGCCAGCAGCAAGGACCCGGGGGGGAACTACGAGCAGTACTTC; CDR3 protein: CASSKDPGGNYEQYF
D gene: -; J gene: TRBJ2-7; V gene: TRBV6-5; clone size: few; CDR3 DNA: TGTGCCAGCAGTTGGGGTTGGCGGGATAAGTCCGGGGAGCAGTACTTC; CDR3 protein: CASSWGWRDKSGEQYF
D gene: TRBD1; J gene: TRBJ1-3; V gene: TRBV28; clone size: -; CDR3 DNA: TGTGCCAGCAGTCGAGACAGGGGGCAGAACACCATATATTTT; CDR3 protein: CASSRDRGQNTIYF
D gene: -; J gene: TRBJ2-1; V gene: TRBV9; clone size: -; CDR3 DNA: TGTGCCAGCAATCAAGGAGATGGCAATGAGCAGTTCTTC; CDR3 protein: CASNQGDGNEQFF
D gene: TRBD2; J gene: TRBJ2-3; V gene: TRBV5-1; clone size: -; CDR3 DNA: TGCGCCAGCAGCTTAAGTAGCGGGGGGTCTAGCACAGATACGCAGTATTTT; CDR3 protein: CASSLSSGGSSTDTQYF
D gene: TRBD2; J gene: TRBJ2-2; V gene: TRBV2; clone size: few; CDR3 DNA: TGTGCCAGCAGTGAAGATAGCGGGAGGGGCACCGGGGAGCTGTTTTTT; CDR3 protein: CASSEDSGRGTGELFF
D gene: TRBD1; J gene: TRBJ2-4; V gene: TRBV5-1; clone size: once; CDR3 DNA: TGCGCCAGCAGCTTGGAGGGGGCTACTCTAGCCAAAAACATTCAGTACTTC; CDR3 protein: CASSLEGATLAKNIQYF
D gene: -; J gene: TRBJ2-7; V gene: TRBV7-9; clone size: -; CDR3 DNA: TGTGCCAGCAGCCCGCCTATGGGGCTCTCCTACGAGCAGTACTTC; CDR3 protein: CASSPPMGLSYEQYF
D gene: TRBD2; J gene: TRBJ2-7; V gene: TRBV15; clone size: once; CDR3 DNA: TGTGCCACCAGCGTAGCGGGAGGATTCTACGAGCAGTACTTC; CDR3 protein: CATSVAGGFYEQYF
D gene: -; J gene: TRBJ2-2; V gene: TRBV28; clone size: -; CDR3 DNA: TGTGCCAGCAGTTTAGAGTCGCCCGGGGAGCTGTTTTTT; CDR3 protein: CASSLESPGELFF
D gene: -; J gene: TRBJ2-7; V gene: TRBV28; clone size: -; CDR3 DNA: TGTGCCAGCAGTTTACAGGGTTACGAGCAGTACTTC; CDR3 protein: CASSLQGYEQYF
D gene: -; J gene: TRBJ1-1; V gene: TRBV13; clone size: -; CDR3 DNA: TGTGCCAGCAGTGGAGGGAATGATGCTGAAGCTTTCTTT; CDR3 protein: CASSGGNDAEAFF
D gene: -; J gene: TRBJ1-3; V gene: TRBV10-3; clone size: -; CDR3 DNA: TGTGCCATCAGTGGGGGCAGCTCTGGAAACACCATATATTTT; CDR3 protein: CAISGGSSGNTIYF
D gene: TRBD1; J gene: TRBJ1-1; V gene: TRBV29-1; clone size: -; CDR3 DNA: TGCAGCGTTGTACAGGGGACGAACACTGAAGCTTTCTTT; CDR3 protein: CSVVQGTNTEAFF
D gene: -; J gene: TRBJ2-7; V gene: TRBV11-3; clone size: -; CDR3 DNA: TGTGCCAGCAGCTTAGAGGCGGGGGCCCCCTACGAGCAGTACTTC; CDR3 protein: CASSLEAGAPYEQYF
D gene: TRBD1; J gene: TRBJ1-1; V gene: TRBV5-1; clone size: -; CDR3 DNA: TGCGCCAGTCATCTAGGGACAGGTGAGACTGAAGCTTTCTTT; CDR3 protein: CASHLGTGETEAFF
D gene: -; J gene: TRBJ1-2; V gene: TRBV7-2; clone size: -; CDR3 DNA: TGTGCCAGCAGCGATACGGCGGCTAACTATGGCTACACCTTC; CDR3 protein: CASSDTAANYGYTF
D gene: -; J gene: TRBJ2-1; V gene: TRBV11-2; clone size: -; CDR3 DNA: TGTGCCAGCAGCTTAACCCCCGCGGACAACCTGGAGCAGTTCTTC; CDR3 protein: CASSLTPADNLEQFF